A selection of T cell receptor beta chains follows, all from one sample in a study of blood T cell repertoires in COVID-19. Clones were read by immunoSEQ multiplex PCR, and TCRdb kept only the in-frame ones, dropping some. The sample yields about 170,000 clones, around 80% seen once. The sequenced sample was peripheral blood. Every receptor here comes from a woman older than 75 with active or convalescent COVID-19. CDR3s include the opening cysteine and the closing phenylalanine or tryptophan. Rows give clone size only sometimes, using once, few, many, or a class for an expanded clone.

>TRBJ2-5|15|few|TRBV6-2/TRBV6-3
CASSYPDRDQETQYF
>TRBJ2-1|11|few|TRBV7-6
CASSTREEQFF
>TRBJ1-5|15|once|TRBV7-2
CASSPRDTTNQPQHF
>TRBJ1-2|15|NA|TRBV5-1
CASSLEGQGVAGYTF
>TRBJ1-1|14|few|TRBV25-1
CASSAGSGNTEAFF
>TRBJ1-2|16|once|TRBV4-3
CASSQGSATGGFGYTF
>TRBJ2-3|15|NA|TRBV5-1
CASSQAGTTTDTQYF
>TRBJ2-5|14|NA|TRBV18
CASSPPPAGETQYF
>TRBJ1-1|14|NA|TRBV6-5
CASLSDKVSTEAFF
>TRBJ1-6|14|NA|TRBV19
CASSRVTGHSPLHF
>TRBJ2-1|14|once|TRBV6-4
CASSDSAGYHEQFF
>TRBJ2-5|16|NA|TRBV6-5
CASSYWSSGEEGTQYF
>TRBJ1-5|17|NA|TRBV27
CASSPQDGTPSNQPQHF
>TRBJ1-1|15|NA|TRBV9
CASSTPGQGNTEAFF
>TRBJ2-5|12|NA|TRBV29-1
CSVLRDRGFQYF
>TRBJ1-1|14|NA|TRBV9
CASSPGRGREEAFF
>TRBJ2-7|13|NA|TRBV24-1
CATSDLRCYEQYF
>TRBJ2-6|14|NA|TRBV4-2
CASSGLSGANVLTF
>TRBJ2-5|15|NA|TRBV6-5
CASSPEPQGAETQYF
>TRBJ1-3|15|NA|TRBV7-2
CATANDGASGNTIYF
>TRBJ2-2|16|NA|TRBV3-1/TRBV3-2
CASSQGQKTPTGELFF
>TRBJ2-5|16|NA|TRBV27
CASSLAPGQGKETQYF
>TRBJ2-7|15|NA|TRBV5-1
CASSLSGPGSYEQYF
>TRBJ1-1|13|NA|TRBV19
CASTRGGNTEAFF
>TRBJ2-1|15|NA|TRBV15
CATSRVGGAYNEQFF
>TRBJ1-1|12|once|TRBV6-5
CASSKSGTEAFF
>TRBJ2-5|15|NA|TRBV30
CAWSVGTGGEETQYF
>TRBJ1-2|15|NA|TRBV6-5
CASIQRGGPVRGYTF
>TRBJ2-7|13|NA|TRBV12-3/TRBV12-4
CASRLADSYEQYF
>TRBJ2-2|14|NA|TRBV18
CASSPGQTYGELFF
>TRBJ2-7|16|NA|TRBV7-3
CASSLIRTGGTYEQYF
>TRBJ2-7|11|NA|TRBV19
CATRDTYEQYF
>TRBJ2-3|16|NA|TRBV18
CASSPRQPTSTDTQYF
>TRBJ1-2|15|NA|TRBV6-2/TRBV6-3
CASSYEGQGPYGYTF
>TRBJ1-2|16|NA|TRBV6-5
CASSYSASGGNYGYTF
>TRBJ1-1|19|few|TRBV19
CASSARFGTSVGMATEAFF
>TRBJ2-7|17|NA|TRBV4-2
CASSQATSGGFSYEQYF
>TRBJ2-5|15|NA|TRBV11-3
CASSLEVGEWETQYF
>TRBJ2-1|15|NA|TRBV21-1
CASSPQGGPGHEQFF
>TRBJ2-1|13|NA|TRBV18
CASSQGSYNEQFF
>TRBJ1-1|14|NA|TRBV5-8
CASSLQEKYTEAFF
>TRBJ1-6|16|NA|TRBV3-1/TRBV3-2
CASSQDHKVPPGTLHF
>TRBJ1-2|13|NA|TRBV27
CASSTGQGNGYTF
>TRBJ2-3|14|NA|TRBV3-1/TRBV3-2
CASALGLASLRQYF
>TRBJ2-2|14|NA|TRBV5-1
CASSLAPSVGELFF
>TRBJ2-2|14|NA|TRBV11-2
CASSPTANTGELFF
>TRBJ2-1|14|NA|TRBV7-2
CASSFSLSTHEQFF
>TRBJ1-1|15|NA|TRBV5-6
CASSKRQGGNTEAFF
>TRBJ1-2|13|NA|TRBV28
CASSLSSNYGYTF
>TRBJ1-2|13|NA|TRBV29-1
CSARVGVGRGYTF
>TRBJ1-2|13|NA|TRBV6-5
CAILGQANYGYTF
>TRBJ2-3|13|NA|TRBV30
CACVGGGTDTQYF
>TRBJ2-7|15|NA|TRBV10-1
CASRGWTGGAYEQYF
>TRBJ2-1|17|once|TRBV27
CASRHGFGTASYNEQFF
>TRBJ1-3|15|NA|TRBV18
CASSPAPASGNTIYF
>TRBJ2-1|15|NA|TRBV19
CASSTPPGGYNEQFF
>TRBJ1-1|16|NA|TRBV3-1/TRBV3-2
CASSPGTGGLNTEAFF
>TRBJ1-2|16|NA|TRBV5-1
CASSLGAGGKDYGYTF
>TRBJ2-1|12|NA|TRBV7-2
CASSLDLGPLFF